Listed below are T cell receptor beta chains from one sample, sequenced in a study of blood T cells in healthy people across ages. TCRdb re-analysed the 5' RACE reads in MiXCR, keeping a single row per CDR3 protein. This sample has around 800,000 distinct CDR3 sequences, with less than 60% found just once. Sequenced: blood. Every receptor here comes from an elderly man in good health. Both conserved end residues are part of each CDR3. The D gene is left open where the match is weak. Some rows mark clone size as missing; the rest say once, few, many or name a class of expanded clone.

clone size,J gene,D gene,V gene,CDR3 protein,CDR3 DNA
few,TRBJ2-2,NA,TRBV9,CASSAEHATELFF,TGTGCCAGCAGCGCAGAACATGCCACGGAGCTGTTTTTT
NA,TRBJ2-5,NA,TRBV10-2,CASSERAREPQYF,TGCGCTAGCAGTGAACGGGCGAGGGAGCCCCAGTACTTC
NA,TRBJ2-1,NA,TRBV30,CALNEQFF,TGTGCCTTGAATGAGCAGTTCTTC
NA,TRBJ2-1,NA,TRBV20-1,CSAWRAGNEQFF,TGCAGTGCTTGGAGGGCCGGGAATGAGCAGTTCTTC
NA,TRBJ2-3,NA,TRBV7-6,CASSLTGITDTQYF,TGTGCCAGCAGCTTAACAGGGATCACAGATACGCAGTATTTT
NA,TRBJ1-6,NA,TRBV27,CASTWGKGDNSPLHF,TGCGCCAGCACCTGGGGTAAAGGAGATAATTCACCCCTCCACTTT
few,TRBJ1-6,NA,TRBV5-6,CASSLQGTSSPLHF,TGTGCCAGCAGCCTACAGGGTACGAGTTCACCCCTCCACTTT
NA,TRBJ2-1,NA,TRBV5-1,CASSLALSSYNEQFF,TGCGCCAGCAGCTTGGCCCTCAGCTCCTACAATGAGCAGTTCTTC
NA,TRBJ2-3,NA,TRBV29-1,CSVRVVGDTQYF,TGCAGCGTTAGGGTAGTTGGAGATACGCAGTATTTT
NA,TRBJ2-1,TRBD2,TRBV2,CASSESGGLFYNEQFF,TGTGCCAGCAGTGAATCCGGGGGACTATTCTACAATGAGCAGTTCTTC
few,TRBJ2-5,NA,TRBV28,CATKAGGQVETQYF,TGTGCCACCAAAGCCGGGGGGCAGGTCGAGACCCAGTACTTC
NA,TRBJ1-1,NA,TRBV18,CVSSGGTNTEAFF,TGTGTCAGCTCCGGGGGGACGAACACTGAAGCTTTCTTT
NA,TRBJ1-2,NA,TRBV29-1,CSVEEALRRDGYTF,TGCAGCGTTGAAGAGGCGTTGCGAAGGGATGGCTACACCTTC
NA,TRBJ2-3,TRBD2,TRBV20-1,CSGASGTDTQYF,TGCAGTGGGGCTAGCGGAACAGATACGCAGTATTTT
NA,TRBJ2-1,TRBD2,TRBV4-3,CASSHEAGVDYNEQFF,TGCGCCAGCAGCCACGAAGCGGGAGTCGATTACAATGAGCAGTTCTTC
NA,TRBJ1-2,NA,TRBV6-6,CASSRGLGPGTSGYTF,TGTGCCAGCAGTAGGGGATTGGGACCGGGAACCAGTGGCTACACCTTC
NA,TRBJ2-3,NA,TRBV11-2,CASSLDPQALGTDTQYF,TGTGCCAGCAGCTTAGATCCCCAGGCATTGGGCACAGATACGCAGTATTTT
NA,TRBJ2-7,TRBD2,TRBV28,CASSIPGLDLYEQYF,TGTGCCAGCAGTATACCGGGACTAGACCTCTACGAGCAGTACTTC
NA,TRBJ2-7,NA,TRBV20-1,CSATKLGSSYEQYF,TGCAGTGCCACGAAACTTGGGAGCTCCTACGAGCAGTACTTC
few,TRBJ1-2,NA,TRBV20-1,CSARGQTANYGYTF,TGCAGTGCTAGAGGACAGACAGCTAACTATGGCTACACCTTC
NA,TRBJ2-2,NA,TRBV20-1,CSARDPGQLYTGELFF,TGCAGTGCTAGAGATCCAGGGCAGTTGTACACCGGGGAGCTGTTTTTT
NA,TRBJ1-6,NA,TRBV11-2,CASSPVRKNSPLHF,TGTGCCAGCAGCCCCGTCCGGAAGAATTCACCCCTCCACTTT
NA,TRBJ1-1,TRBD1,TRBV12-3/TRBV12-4,CASSFDREDEAFF,TGTGCCAGCAGTTTTGACAGGGAGGATGAAGCTTTCTTT
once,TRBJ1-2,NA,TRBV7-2,CASSLTIVYGYTF,TGTGCCAGCAGCTTAACGATAGTCTATGGCTACACCTTC
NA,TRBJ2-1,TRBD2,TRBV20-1,CSASTLLAGGDEQFF,TGCAGTGCCTCTACGTTACTAGCGGGAGGCGATGAGCAGTTCTTC
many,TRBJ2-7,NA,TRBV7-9,CASSEEIGYEQYF,TGTGCCAGCAGCGAGGAAATAGGCTACGAGCAGTACTTC
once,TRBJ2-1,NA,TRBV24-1,CATSDPKRRGNEQFF,TGTGCCACCAGTGATCCAAAACGGAGGGGGAATGAGCAGTTCTTC
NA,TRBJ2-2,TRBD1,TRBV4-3,CASSPGQRFTGELFF,TGCGCCAGCAGCCCGGGACAGCGATTCACCGGGGAGCTGTTTTTT
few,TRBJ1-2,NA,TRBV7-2,CASSLPPNYGYTF,TGTGCCAGCAGCTTACCCCCTAACTATGGCTACACCTTC
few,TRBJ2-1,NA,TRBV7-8,CASSSIGQSSYNEQFF,TGTGCCAGCAGCAGCATAGGACAGAGCTCCTACAATGAGCAGTTCTTC
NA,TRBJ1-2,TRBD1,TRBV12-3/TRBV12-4,CASRGTVYGDYGYTF,TGTGCCAGCAGGGGGACAGTCTATGGGGACTATGGCTACACCTTC
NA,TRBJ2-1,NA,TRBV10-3,CAIRTSSRDNEQFF,TGTGCCATCAGGACGTCCTCGCGAGACAATGAGCAGTTCTTC
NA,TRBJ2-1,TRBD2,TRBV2,CASTSGGASEQFF,TGTGCCAGCACCAGCGGGGGGGCGAGTGAGCAGTTCTTC
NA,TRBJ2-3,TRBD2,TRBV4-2,CASSQDFSGRATDTQYF,TGTGCCAGCAGCCAAGATTTCAGCGGGAGGGCCACAGATACGCAGTATTTT
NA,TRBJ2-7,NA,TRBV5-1,CASSLVAASSYEQYF,TGCGCCAGCAGCTTGGTGGCGGCTAGTAGCTACGAGCAGTACTTC
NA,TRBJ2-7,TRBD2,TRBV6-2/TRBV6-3,CASTHRLAGEYEQYF,TGTGCCAGTACCCACAGACTAGCGGGAGAATACGAGCAGTACTTC
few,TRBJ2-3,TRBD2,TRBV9,CASSVAASGSYTQYF,TGTGCCAGCAGCGTAGCGGCTAGCGGGAGTTATACGCAGTATTTT
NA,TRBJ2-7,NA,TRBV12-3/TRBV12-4,CASRRDIIPYEQNF,TGTGCCAGCAGGCGGGACATCATCCCGTACGAGCAGAACTTC
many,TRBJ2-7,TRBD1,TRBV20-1,CSAIQGYEQYF,TGCAGTGCCATACAGGGGTACGAGCAGTACTTC
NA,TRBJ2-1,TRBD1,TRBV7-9,CASSGREGADNEQFF,TGTGCCAGCAGCGGCAGAGAGGGGGCAGACAATGAGCAGTTCTTC